This section outlines one TCR beta chain sequence together with its context. Its antigen remains unidentified. This specimen belongs to a study of CD8+ T cells in alopecia areata. Study context: At a dose of 5 to 10 mg twice daily, oral tofacitinib was given to treated patients. Study conclusions and caveats: Normal skin contains resident alphabeta T cells, and these are also sequenced in scalp samples. In lesional scalp, particularly from alopecia totalis/universalis, clonality was higher than in normal scalp.

V dropped 3 bases and J dropped 5 bases, with 11 bases sitting between them. CDR3 length equals 13 residues. The germline gives CDR1 GTSNPN, CDR2 SVGIG (reference sequence). Investigators isolated RNA and reverse transcribed it into cDNA to act as the sequencing template. Sequencing used immunoSEQ multiplex PCR; TCRdb keeps in-frame clones, though not all of them. The table includes some 150,000 clones, roughly 62% detected once. Sampling of alopecia areata patients yielded lesional scalp punch biopsies as well as peripheral blood. This chain links TRBV30 with TRBJ1-3; possible D gene TRBD1, 5 bases. The source of this sequence is a human donor with alopecia areata. The source material was CD4+ T cells sorted from blood, sampled at week 0. CDR3 protein: CAWRLGPRNTIYF. For the CDR3, the DNA is TGTGCCTGGAGGCTGGGACCGAGAAACACCATATATTTT.